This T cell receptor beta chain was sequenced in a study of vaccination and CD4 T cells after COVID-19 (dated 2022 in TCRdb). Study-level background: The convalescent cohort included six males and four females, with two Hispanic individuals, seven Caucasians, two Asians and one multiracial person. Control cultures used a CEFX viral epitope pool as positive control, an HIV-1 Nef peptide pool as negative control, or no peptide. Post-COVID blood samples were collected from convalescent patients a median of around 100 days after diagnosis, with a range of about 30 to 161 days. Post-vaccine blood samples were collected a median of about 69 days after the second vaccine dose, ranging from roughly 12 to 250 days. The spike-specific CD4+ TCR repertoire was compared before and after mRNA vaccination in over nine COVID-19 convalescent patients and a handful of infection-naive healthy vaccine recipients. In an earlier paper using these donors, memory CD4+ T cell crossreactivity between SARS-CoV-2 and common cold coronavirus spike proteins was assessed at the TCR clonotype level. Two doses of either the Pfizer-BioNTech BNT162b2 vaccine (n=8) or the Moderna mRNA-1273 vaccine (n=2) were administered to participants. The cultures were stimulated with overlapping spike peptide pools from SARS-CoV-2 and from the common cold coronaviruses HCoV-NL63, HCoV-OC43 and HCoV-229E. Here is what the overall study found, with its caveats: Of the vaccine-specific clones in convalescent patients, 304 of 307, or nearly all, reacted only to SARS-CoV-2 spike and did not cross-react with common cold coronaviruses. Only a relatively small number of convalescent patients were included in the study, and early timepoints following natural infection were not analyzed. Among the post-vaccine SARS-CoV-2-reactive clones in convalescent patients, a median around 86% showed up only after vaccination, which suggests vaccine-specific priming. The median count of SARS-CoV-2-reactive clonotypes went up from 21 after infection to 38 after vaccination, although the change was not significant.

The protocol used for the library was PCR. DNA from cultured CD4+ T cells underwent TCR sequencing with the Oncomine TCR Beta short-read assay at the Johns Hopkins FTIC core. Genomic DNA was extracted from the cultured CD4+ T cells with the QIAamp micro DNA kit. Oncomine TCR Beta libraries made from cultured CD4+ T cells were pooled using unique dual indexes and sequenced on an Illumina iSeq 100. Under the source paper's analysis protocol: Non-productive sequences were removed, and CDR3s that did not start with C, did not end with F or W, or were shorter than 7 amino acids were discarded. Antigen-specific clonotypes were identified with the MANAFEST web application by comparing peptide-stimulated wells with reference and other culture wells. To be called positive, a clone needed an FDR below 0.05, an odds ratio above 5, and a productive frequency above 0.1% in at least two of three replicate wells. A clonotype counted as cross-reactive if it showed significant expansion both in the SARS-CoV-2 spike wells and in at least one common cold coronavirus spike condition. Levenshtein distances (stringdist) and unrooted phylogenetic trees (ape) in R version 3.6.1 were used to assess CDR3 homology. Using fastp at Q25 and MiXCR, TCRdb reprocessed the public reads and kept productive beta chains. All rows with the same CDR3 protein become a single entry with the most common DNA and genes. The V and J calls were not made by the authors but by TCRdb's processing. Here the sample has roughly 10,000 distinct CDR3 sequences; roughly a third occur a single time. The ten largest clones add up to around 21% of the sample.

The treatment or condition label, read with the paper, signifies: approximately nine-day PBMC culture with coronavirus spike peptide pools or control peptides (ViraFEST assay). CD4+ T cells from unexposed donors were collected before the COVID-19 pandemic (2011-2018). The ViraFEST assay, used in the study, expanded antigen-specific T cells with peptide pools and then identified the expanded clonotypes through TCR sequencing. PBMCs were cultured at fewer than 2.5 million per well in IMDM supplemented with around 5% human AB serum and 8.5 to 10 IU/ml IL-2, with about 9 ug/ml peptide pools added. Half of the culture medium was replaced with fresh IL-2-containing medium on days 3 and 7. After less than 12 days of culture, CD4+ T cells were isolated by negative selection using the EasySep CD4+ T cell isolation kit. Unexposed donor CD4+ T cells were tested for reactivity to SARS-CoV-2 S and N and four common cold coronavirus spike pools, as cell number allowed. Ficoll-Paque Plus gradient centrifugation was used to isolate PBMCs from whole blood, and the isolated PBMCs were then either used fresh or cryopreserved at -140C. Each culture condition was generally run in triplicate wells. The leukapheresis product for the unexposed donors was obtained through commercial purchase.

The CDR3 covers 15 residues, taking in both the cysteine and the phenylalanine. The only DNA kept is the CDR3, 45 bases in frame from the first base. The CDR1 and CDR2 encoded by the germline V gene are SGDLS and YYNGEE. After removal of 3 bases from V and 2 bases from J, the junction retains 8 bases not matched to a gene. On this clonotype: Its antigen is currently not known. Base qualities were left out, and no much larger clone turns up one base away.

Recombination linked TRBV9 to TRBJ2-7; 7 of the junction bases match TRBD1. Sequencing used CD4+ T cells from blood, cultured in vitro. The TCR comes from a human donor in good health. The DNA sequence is TGTGCCAGCAGCGCAAAACGGGACAGTACCTACGAGCAGTACTTC. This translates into CASSAKRDSTYEQYF.